The 2 T cell receptor beta chains in this list originate from one sample, sequenced in a study of multiple sclerosis patients with progressive multifocal leukoencephalopathy. Using immunoSEQ multiplex PCR, the repertoire was profiled, and TCRdb retains in-frame clones only, with some absent. The sample consists of fewer than 40,000 clones, 85% to 95% of them appearing once. Time point noted: before natalizumab initiation. Sequencing was performed on PBMCs. These TCRs come from a man aged 25 to 40 with multiple sclerosis.

The chain is built from TRBV2 and TRBJ1-5; the match to TRBD1 covers 9 bases. From germline, CDR1 is SNHLY and CDR2 FYNNEI. The CDR3 runs 16 residues. Trimming at V came to 5 bases and at J to 1 base, leaving 6 bases not matched to a gene. DNA of the CDR3: TGTGCCAGCAGTTGGGACAGGGTGGGGAGCAATCAGCCCCAGCATTTT. It specifies CASSWDRVGSNQPQHF. Filled out from reference TRBV2 and TRBJ1-5, the complete variable domain reads EPEVTQTPSHQVTQMGQEVILRCVPISNHLYFYWYRQILGQKVEFLVSFYNNEISEKSEIFDDQFSVERPDGSNFTLKIRSTKLEDSAMYFCASSWDRVGSNQPQHFGDGTRLSIL.

This chain uses TRBV7-2 with TRBJ1-1; possible D gene TRBD1, 5 bases. The CDR3 spans 14 residues. V was trimmed by 5 bases and J by 6 bases, leaving 16 bases between them. Germline CDR1 is SGHTA and CDR2 is FQGNSA. CDR3 bases: TGTGCCAGCAGCCCATCAGGGCTGAGGGCTGAAGCTTTCTTT. This encodes CASSPSGLRAEAFF.